This section outlines one T cell receptor beta chain sequence together with its context. What it recognizes is unknown. The data derive from a study of cytomegalovirus exposure and HLA in healthy donors. Findings of the study overall: Owing to their indistinguishability, certain V segments, notably TRBV6-2 and TRBV6-3, were excluded. Later analysis suggested links between common viral pathogens and several top significant clusters. Presence/absence analyses rested on an assumption that sequencing depth was roughly uniform across donors.

Nominally healthy donors provided the samples, though records likely missed some immune exposures. From germline, CDR1 is SQVTM and CDR2 ANQGSEA. This CDR3 has 11 amino acids. The V and J ends lost 7 bases and 6 bases respectively, with 10 bases between them. The PCR ran on 60 Vbeta and 13 Jbeta primers. Sequencing used immunoSEQ multiplex PCR; TCRdb keeps in-frame clones, though not all of them. The repertoire holds 180,000 or so clones, with over 65% as singletons. The origin of this receptor is a woman in her fifties or sixties in good health and CMV-seropositive. The chain combines TRBV29-1 with TRBJ2-1, with D possibly matching TRBD1 (6 bases). The sample comprised PBMCs. The CDR3 loop is CSGTVANEQFF. The CDR3 DNA sequence: TGCAGCGGGACAGTAGCCAATGAGCAGTTCTTC.